The rows below give T cell receptor beta chains drawn from one sample of a study of blood T cell repertoires in COVID-19. The table came from immunoSEQ multiplex PCR; TCRdb's copy has only in-frame clones and leaves some out. The sample contains 200,000 to 250,000 clones, roughly 89% of which appear only once. The sample was PBMCs or T cells enriched from blood (not recorded which). These receptors came from a woman aged 40 to 50 with acute COVID-19. The CDR3 runs from the conserved cysteine through the conserved F or W. A D gene is named only where the DNA matches it firmly. Clone size is given for some rows only: seen once, a few or many times, or a class if the clone is expanded.

CDR3 length	D gene	clone size	J gene	V gene	CDR3 DNA	CDR3 protein
15	TRBD1	.	TRBJ2-1	TRBV19	TGTGCCAGTAGCCGCGGGACAGGGGAAAAGAATGAGCAGTTCTTC	CASSRGTGEKNEQFF
15	TRBD1	.	TRBJ1-4	TRBV5-1	TGCGCCAGCAGCTTATCCGGGACAGTTAATGAAAAACTGTTTTTT	CASSLSGTVNEKLFF
18	TRBD1	.	TRBJ2-6	TRBV7-8	TGTGCCAGCAGCTTACGCCGGACAGGGTCGGTTGGGGCCAACGTCCTGACTTTC	CASSLRRTGSVGANVLTF
12	.	.	TRBJ1-1	TRBV30	TGTGCCTGGCTAACGGGGAACACTGAAGCTTTCTTT	CAWLTGNTEAFF
15	.	.	TRBJ2-5	TRBV7-9	TGTGCCAGCAGAGAACAGGGATCCTCGGAAGAGACCCAGTACTTC	CASREQGSSEETQYF
13	.	.	TRBJ1-3	TRBV14	TGTGCCAGCAGCCGCAGGGCTGGAAACACCATATATTTT	CASSRRAGNTIYF
15	.	.	TRBJ1-1	TRBV9	TGTGCCAGCAGCGGGTACAGTGACCCCGGCACTGAAGCTTTCTTT	CASSGYSDPGTEAFF
18	TRBD1	.	TRBJ2-6	TRBV9	TGTGCCAGCAGCGTAGCGGGACAGGGAATCTCTGGGGCCAACGTCCTGACTTTC	CASSVAGQGISGANVLTF
17	.	.	TRBJ1-2	TRBV4-1	TGCGCCAGCAGTCTTGGTCCCCTAGCCGAAGCTAACTATGGCTACACCTTC	CASSLGPLAEANYGYTF
12	TRBD1	.	TRBJ1-4	TRBV12-3/TRBV12-4	TGTGCCAGCAGCCACAGGGGTGAAAAACTGTTTTTT	CASSHRGEKLFF
14	.	.	TRBJ2-3	TRBV6-5	TGTGCCAGCAGAAGGACAGTAAACACAGATACGCAGTATTTT	CASRRTVNTDTQYF
16	.	.	TRBJ1-1	TRBV19	TGTGCCAGTAGTACCGAAACCGGGACATTGAACACTGAAGCTTTCTTT	CASSTETGTLNTEAFF
17	.	many	TRBJ1-2	TRBV7-2	TGTGCCAGCAGCCCGAGGAGGGGGGGCCGACGCAACTATGGCTACACCTTC	CASSPRRGGRRNYGYTF
17	TRBD2	once	TRBJ2-5	TRBV9	TGTGCCAGCAGCCCGGGGCGTTCGAGCGGGGGGGTTGAGACCCAGTACTTC	CASSPGRSSGGVETQYF
15	.	.	TRBJ1-2	TRBV9	TGTGCCAGCAGCGTAGAGACAGCAGGGGACTATGGCTACACCTTC	CASSVETAGDYGYTF
17	.	.	TRBJ2-3	TRBV3-1/TRBV3-2	TGTGCCAGCAGCCGAACGCCGCCGGGACTTAGCACAGATACGCAGTATTTT	CASSRTPPGLSTDTQYF